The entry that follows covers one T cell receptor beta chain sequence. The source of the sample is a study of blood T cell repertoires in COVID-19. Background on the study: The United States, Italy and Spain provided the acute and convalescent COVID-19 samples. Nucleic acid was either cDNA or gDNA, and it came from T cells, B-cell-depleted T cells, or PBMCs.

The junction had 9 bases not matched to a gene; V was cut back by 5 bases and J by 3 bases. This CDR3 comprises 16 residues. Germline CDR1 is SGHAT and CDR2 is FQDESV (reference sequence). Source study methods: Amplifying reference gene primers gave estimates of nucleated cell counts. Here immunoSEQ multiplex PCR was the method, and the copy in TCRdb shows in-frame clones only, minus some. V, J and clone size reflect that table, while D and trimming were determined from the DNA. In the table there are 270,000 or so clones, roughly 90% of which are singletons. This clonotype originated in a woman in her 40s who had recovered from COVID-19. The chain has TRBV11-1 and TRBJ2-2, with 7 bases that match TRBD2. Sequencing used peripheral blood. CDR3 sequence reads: CASSPRGAGDTGELFF. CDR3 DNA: TGTGCCAGCAGCCCGAGAGGGGCGGGGGACACCGGGGAGCTGTTTTTT.